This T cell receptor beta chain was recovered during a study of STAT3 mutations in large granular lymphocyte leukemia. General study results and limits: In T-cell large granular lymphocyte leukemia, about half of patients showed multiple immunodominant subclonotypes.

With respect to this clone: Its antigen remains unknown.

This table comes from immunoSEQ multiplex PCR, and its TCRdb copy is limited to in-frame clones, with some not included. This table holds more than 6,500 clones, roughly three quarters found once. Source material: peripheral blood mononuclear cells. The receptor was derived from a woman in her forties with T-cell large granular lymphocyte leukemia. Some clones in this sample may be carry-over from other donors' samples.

CDR3 sequence: CASESVQGLQETQYF. The CDR3 region has the DNA TGTGCCAGCGAGTCCGTTCAGGGCCTTCAAGAGACCCAGTACTTC. This chain connects TRBV5-6 to TRBJ2-5, with D maybe TRBD1 (5 bases). From germline, CDR1 is SGHDT and CDR2 YYEEEE. The CDR3 has 15 residues. The V and J ends lost 7 bases and 2 bases respectively, with 18 bases between them.